One sample yielded the 27 T cell receptor beta chains listed below, sequenced in a study of blood T cell repertoires in COVID-19. Generated by immunoSEQ multiplex PCR, the TCRdb table keeps only in-frame clones and is missing some. The data show 300,000 to 350,000 clones, about nine tenths seen once. Sequenced material: peripheral blood. All receptors derive from a young man with active or convalescent COVID-19.

The V call is TRBV10-3, the J call TRBJ1-1, with D perhaps TRBD1 (6 bases). The V gene's germline CDR1 is ENHRY and CDR2 SYGVKD. V was shortened by 6 bases and J by 4 bases, with 15 bases between the two germline ends. The CDR3 runs to 14 residues. The DNA of the CDR3 is TGTGCCATCAGGGGTGGAGAGACAGGCACTGAAGCTTTCTTT. This encodes CAIRGGETGTEAFF.

The table lists this clone with a count of one. This sequence joins TRBV2 and TRBJ1-2, with 9 bases lining up with TRBD1. Germline V gives CDR1 SNHLY, CDR2 FYNNEI. With 4 bases clipped from V and 5 bases from J, the junction kept 5 bases outside the gene matches. The CDR3 has 14 amino acids. The CDR3 DNA reads as TGTGCCAGCAGTGGTAAGGGACAGGGATATGGCTACACCTTC. Its translation: CASSGKGQGYGYTF.

V is TRBV6-5 and J is TRBJ1-5; TRBD1 aligns across 9 bases. The CDR3 loop spans 15 amino acids. The junction had 8 bases not matched to a gene; V was cut back by 6 bases and J by 5 bases. From germline, CDR1 is MNHEY and CDR2 SVGAGI. The CDR3 reads CASSPDRGTYQPQHF. CDR3 DNA sequence: TGTGCCAGCAGCCCCGACAGGGGGACCTATCAGCCCCAGCATTTT.

This chain joins TRBV16 and TRBJ1-2; D is unresolved. This CDR3 spans 13 amino acids. Germline assignment: CDR1 KGHSY and CDR2 FQNENV. Between the trimmed V and J ends, which lost 4 bases and 3 bases, there was a span of 9 bases. The CDR3 DNA follows: TGTGCCAGCAGCCGGTCACGAGACTATGGCTACACCTTC. Translating it yields CASSRSRDYGYTF.

This clone has more than one count but fewer than ten. V gene TRBV18 combines with J gene TRBJ2-3; tentative D call: TRBD1 (5 bases). Germline V gene sequence: CDR1 KGHSH, CDR2 LQKENI. V was clipped by 3 bases and J by 0 bases, with 16 bases between them. The CDR3 length is 17 residues. This CDR3 is CASSPSDRPASTDTQYF. DNA of the CDR3: TGTGCCAGCTCACCCTCCGACAGACCCGCTAGCACAGATACGCAGTATTTT.

The chain uses TRBV12-3 or TRBV12-4 and TRBJ1-2; D ambiguous. The V end lost 5 bases, the J end lost 0 bases, and 7 bases lay between the germline ends. The CDR3 has 13 residues. CDR3 region: CASSLATNYGYTF. The CDR3 region has the DNA TGTGCCAGCAGTCTTGCTACTAACTATGGCTACACCTTC.

This chain links TRBV18 with TRBJ2-3; 15 bases line up with TRBD2. Germline values: CDR1 KGHSH, CDR2 LQKENI. The CDR3 length is 16 residues. The V gene end was trimmed by 3 bases and the J gene end by 5 bases; junction bases not matched to a gene: 3. As DNA, the CDR3 is TGTGCCAGCTCACCGGGACTAGCGGGGGGAGTAGATACGCAGTATTTT. It translates to CASSPGLAGGVDTQYF.

The chain is built from TRBV18 and TRBJ2-3; TRBD2 aligns across 10 bases. The CDR3 loop spans 16 amino acids. The germline V gene encodes CDR1 KGHSH and CDR2 LQKENI. With 4 bases clipped from V and 5 bases from J, the junction kept 9 bases outside the gene matches. CDR3 amino acids: CASSLDGLAELDTQYF. The CDR3 bases are TGTGCCAGCTCACTCGATGGACTAGCGGAGTTAGATACGCAGTATTTT. Variable domain in full (rest from reference TRBV18 and TRBJ2-3): NAGVMQNPRHLVRRRGQEARLRCSPMKGHSHVYWYRQLPEEGLKFMVYLQKENIIDESGMPKERFSAEFPKEGPSILRIQQVVRGDSAAYFCASSLDGLAELDTQYFGPGTRLTVL.

This rearrangement joins TRBV9 to TRBJ1-2; D is unresolved. This CDR3 is built from 14 residues. V lost 0 bases and J 8 bases, leaving 14 bases between the germline ends. From germline, CDR1 is SGDLS and CDR2 YYNGEE. The CDR3 spells CASSVVADIGGYTF. The CDR3 nucleotides read TGTGCCAGCAGCGTAGTGGCGGATATAGGAGGCTACACCTTC.

The gene calls are TRBV5-6 and TRBJ2-7; 8 bases fit TRBD2. The CDR3 runs to 14 residues. The germline gives CDR1 SGHDT, CDR2 YYEEEE. V was pared by 4 bases and J by 5 bases, with 8 bases of the junction left unmatched. CDR3 DNA sequence: TGTGCCAGCAGCGATGGGACTAGTTTCAACGAGCAGTACTTC. Protein: CASSDGTSFNEQYF. Drawing the rest from reference TRBV5-6 and TRBJ2-7, the complete variable domain is DAGVTQSPTHLIKTRGQQVTLRCSPKSGHDTVSWYQQALGQGPQFIFQYYEEEERQRGNFPDRFSGHQFPNYSSELNVNALLLGDSALYLCASSDGTSFNEQYFGPGTRLTVT.

This clone was observed a single time. V is TRBV27 and J is TRBJ2-7; 8 positions agree with TRBD2. Per germline, CDR1 MNHEY and CDR2 SMNVEV (reference sequence). Losses at the gene ends were 4 bases for V and 6 bases for J; bases not matched to a gene: 5. This CDR3 contains 13 residues. CDR3 loop: CASSYSGSSEQYF. CDR3 nucleotides: TGTGCCAGCAGTTACAGCGGGAGCTCCGAGCAGTACTTC.

This clone has a single count. The gene calls are TRBV23-1 and TRBJ1-4, with 10 bases identical to TRBD1. TRBV23-1 is noted as an ORF with a role that remains uncertain. The CDR3 is made up of 16 amino acids. The ends lost 2 bases at V and 10 bases at J; junction bases unmatched: 10. The CDR3 reads CASSQPRDRGQGKLFF. DNA of the CDR3: TGCGCCAGCAGTCAACCTCGGGACAGGGGACAAGGAAAACTGTTTTTT.

The V call is TRBV7-2, the J call TRBJ1-6, with TRBD1 identical over 8 bases. Trimming at V came to 9 bases and at J to 8 bases, leaving 9 bases not matched to a gene. This CDR3 spans 14 amino acids. The germline CDR1 and CDR2 sequences are SGHTA and FQGNSA. CDR3 residues: CARPQGAWDSPLHF. The CDR3 bases are TGTGCCAGACCCCAGGGGGCTTGGGATTCACCCCTCCACTTT.

The V call is TRBV4-3, the J call TRBJ2-1, with TRBD2 matching 7 bases. The length of the CDR3 is 15 residues. The V gene end was trimmed by 4 bases and the J gene end by 3 bases; junction bases not matched to a gene: 6. Germline values: CDR1 LGHNA, CDR2 YSLEER. CDR3 coding DNA: TGCGCCAGCAGCCTCCAGCGGGGAATCTACAATGAGCAGTTCTTC. It yields the protein CASSLQRGIYNEQFF.

The chain recombines TRBV19 with TRBJ2-7; tentatively, D is TRBD1 (5 bases). This CDR3 has 14 amino acids. CDR1 is LNHDA and CDR2 is SQIVND in the germline V gene (reference sequence). Between the trimmed V and J ends, which lost 3 bases and 6 bases, there was a span of 15 bases. CDR3 residues: CASSMQGNSGEQYF. DNA of the CDR3: TGTGCCAGTAGTATGCAGGGAAATTCGGGCGAGCAGTACTTC.

The rearrangement joins TRBV12-5 to TRBJ1-1; TRBD1 agrees at 9 bases. Germline trimming cut 4 bases from V and 3 bases from J; bases unmatched to any gene: 6. This CDR3 contains 15 residues. Germline V gives CDR1 LGHNT, CDR2 FRNRAP. CDR3 in DNA: TGTGCTAGTGGTTCGGGACAGGGTGCGGACACTGAAGCTTTCTTT. Amino acid sequence: CASGSGQGADTEAFF.

This chain connects TRBV6-5 to TRBJ2-3; D is perhaps TRBD1 (6 bases). The V gene lost 6 bases and the J gene lost 2 bases, with 15 bases spanning the gap. This CDR3 is 15 amino acids long. CDR1 is MNHEY and CDR2 is SVGAGI in the germline V gene. The CDR3: CASSLQRDTTDTQYF. The CDR3 region has the DNA TGTGCCAGCAGCCTACAAAGGGACACCACAGATACGCAGTATTTT.

The sample holds one count of this clone. The chain is built from TRBV6-6 and TRBJ1-6, with D possibly being TRBD1 (5 bases). The V end was cut by 3 bases, the J end by 5 bases, with 11 bases between. Germline values: CDR1 MNHNY, CDR2 SVGAGI (reference sequence). CDR3 size: 15 residues. As DNA, the CDR3 is TGTGCCAGCAGTTATCGGCAGGGCGATAATTCACCCCTCCACTTT. Residues: CASSYRQGDNSPLHF.

This chain joins TRBV27 and TRBJ1-1, with 11 bases that match TRBD1. The junction had 6 bases not matched to a gene; V was cut back by 8 bases and J by 4 bases. Germline V gene data show CDR1 as MNHEY and CDR2 as SMNVEV (reference sequence). CDR3 size: 14 residues. The CDR3 spells CASAGQGAGTEAFF. CDR3 bases: TGTGCCAGCGCCGGACAGGGGGCCGGCACTGAAGCTTTCTTT.

CDR3 loop: CASSPQGMGRNSPLHF. In nucleotides, the CDR3 is TGTGCCAGCAGTCCCCAGGGTATGGGGCGTAATTCACCCCTCCACTTT. The chain carries TRBV27 and TRBJ1-6; a weak D match, TRBD1 (5 bases). CDR1 and CDR2 from the germline V gene are MNHEY and SMNVEV (reference sequence). The CDR3 loop spans 16 amino acids. V was trimmed by 5 bases and J by 6 bases, leaving 17 bases between them.

CDR3 sequence: CASSPQLTDTQYF. DNA of the CDR3: TGTGCCAGTAGCCCTCAACTCACAGATACGCAGTATTTT. The chain is built from TRBV19 and TRBJ2-3; D unclear. The germline V gene has CDR1 LNHDA and CDR2 SQIVND (reference sequence). The CDR3 extends over 13 amino acids. The V gene lost 6 bases and the J gene lost 2 bases, with 9 bases spanning the gap.

The rearrangement uses TRBV27 and TRBJ2-1; 7 bases map to TRBD2. V lost 7 bases, J lost 2 bases, and 17 bases stayed unmatched. Germline CDR1 reads MNHEY; CDR2 reads SMNVEV (reference sequence). The CDR3 runs to 18 residues. CDR3 DNA: TGTGCCAGCACGTCCCTGTTTCCGGGGGGAGGGACCTACAATGAGCAGTTCTTC. Protein: CASTSLFPGGGTYNEQFF.

The V gene is TRBV5-1, the J gene TRBJ2-3, with a tentative D call TRBD1 (6 bases). The V and J ends lost 2 bases and 2 bases respectively, with 12 bases between them. Looked up from germline, CDR1 is SGHRS and CDR2 is YFSETQ. There are 15 residues in the CDR3. Written as DNA, the CDR3 is TGCGCCAGCAGCTTTATAGACAGGTTCACAGATACGCAGTATTTT. Amino acid sequence: CASSFIDRFTDTQYF.

The chain carries TRBV19 and TRBJ1-2; tentative D call: TRBD1 (6 bases). Trimming removed 1 base at V and 8 bases at J, with 11 bases between. This CDR3 region has 13 residues. CDR1 is LNHDA and CDR2 is SQIVND in the germline V gene (reference sequence). CDR3 residues: CASSIVAGEGYTF. CDR3 DNA sequence: TGTGCCAGTAGTATAGTCGCAGGGGAAGGCTACACCTTC.

This chain uses TRBV6-4 with TRBJ1-1; 7 bases map to TRBD1. J lost 4 bases, V lost 4 bases, and 6 bases had no gene match. Germline CDR1 MRHNA, CDR2 SNTAGT. This CDR3 region has 14 residues. The CDR3 is CASSVSRGSTEAFF. The CDR3 region has the DNA TGTGCCAGCAGTGTATCCAGGGGGTCCACTGAAGCTTTCTTT.

This rearrangement joins TRBV5-4 to TRBJ2-1, with 8 bases that match TRBD2. The CDR3 loop spans 15 amino acids. V dropped 3 bases and J dropped 4; count of bases not matched to a gene: 6. The germline gives CDR1 SGHNT, CDR2 YYREEE (reference sequence). Here the CDR3 reads CASSSGGGPYNEQFF. CDR3 DNA: TGTGCCAGCAGCTCGGGAGGGGGTCCTTACAATGAGCAGTTCTTC.

The CDR3 DNA is TGTGCCAGCAGTGAAACAGGGGGCTATTTGGGTGGCTACACCTTC. This translates into CASSETGGYLGGYTF. V is TRBV27 and J is TRBJ1-2, with TRBD1 matching 9 bases. The CDR3 contains 15 residues. J was trimmed by 7 bases and V by 5 bases; bases with no gene match: 11. Germline lookup yields CDR1 MNHEY and CDR2 SMNVEV (reference sequence).